The source of this T cell receptor beta chain is a study of technical replicates of blood from a handful of donors. Produced via immunoSEQ multiplex PCR; TCRdb's table is partial and in-frame only. The data contain approximately 75,000 clones, approximately 97% of them seen just once; the ten biggest clones take up roughly 0.2%. V lost 2 bases to trimming and J lost 7 bases; unmatched junction nucleotides: 5. This CDR3 is built from 14 residues. Per germline, CDR1 SGHRS and CDR2 YFSETQ. The chain carries TRBV5-1 and TRBJ2-1, with 8 bases aligning to TRBD2. Sequencing was performed on T cells isolated from PBMCs. This clonotype was obtained from a human donor in good health. The CDR3 loop reads CASSLAGDANEQFF. The CDR3 coding sequence is TGCGCCAGCAGCTTAGCGGGAGATGCGAATGAGCAGTTCTTC.